This entry is about one T cell receptor (beta chain). Its antigen is as yet unknown. Unique molecular identifiers were added to individual cDNA molecules. TCRdb passed the 5' RACE reads through MiXCR, listing each CDR3 protein once. The sample has roughly 99,000 distinct CDR3 sequences; roughly 11% are singletons. Germline V CDR1 and CDR2: SGHRS, YFSETQ. The V gene end was trimmed by 1 base and the J gene end by 6 bases; junction bases not matched to a gene: 2. The CDR3 runs to 14 residues. This entry belongs to a study of early T cells in non-severe SARS-CoV-2 infection. Study-level results: There was a bias toward anti-spike CD8 responses in VDJdb matching, which missed private and CD4 specificities.

Source material: whole blood. The clonotype was recovered from an adult who was a healthcare worker with PCR-confirmed SARS-CoV-2 infection or an uninfected control (not recorded which). The chain joins TRBV5-1 to TRBJ2-4; 9 bases agree with TRBD2. The CDR3 nucleotides are TGCGCCAGCAGCTTGACACTAGCGGGAAACATTCAGTACTTC. This translates into CASSLTLAGNIQYF.